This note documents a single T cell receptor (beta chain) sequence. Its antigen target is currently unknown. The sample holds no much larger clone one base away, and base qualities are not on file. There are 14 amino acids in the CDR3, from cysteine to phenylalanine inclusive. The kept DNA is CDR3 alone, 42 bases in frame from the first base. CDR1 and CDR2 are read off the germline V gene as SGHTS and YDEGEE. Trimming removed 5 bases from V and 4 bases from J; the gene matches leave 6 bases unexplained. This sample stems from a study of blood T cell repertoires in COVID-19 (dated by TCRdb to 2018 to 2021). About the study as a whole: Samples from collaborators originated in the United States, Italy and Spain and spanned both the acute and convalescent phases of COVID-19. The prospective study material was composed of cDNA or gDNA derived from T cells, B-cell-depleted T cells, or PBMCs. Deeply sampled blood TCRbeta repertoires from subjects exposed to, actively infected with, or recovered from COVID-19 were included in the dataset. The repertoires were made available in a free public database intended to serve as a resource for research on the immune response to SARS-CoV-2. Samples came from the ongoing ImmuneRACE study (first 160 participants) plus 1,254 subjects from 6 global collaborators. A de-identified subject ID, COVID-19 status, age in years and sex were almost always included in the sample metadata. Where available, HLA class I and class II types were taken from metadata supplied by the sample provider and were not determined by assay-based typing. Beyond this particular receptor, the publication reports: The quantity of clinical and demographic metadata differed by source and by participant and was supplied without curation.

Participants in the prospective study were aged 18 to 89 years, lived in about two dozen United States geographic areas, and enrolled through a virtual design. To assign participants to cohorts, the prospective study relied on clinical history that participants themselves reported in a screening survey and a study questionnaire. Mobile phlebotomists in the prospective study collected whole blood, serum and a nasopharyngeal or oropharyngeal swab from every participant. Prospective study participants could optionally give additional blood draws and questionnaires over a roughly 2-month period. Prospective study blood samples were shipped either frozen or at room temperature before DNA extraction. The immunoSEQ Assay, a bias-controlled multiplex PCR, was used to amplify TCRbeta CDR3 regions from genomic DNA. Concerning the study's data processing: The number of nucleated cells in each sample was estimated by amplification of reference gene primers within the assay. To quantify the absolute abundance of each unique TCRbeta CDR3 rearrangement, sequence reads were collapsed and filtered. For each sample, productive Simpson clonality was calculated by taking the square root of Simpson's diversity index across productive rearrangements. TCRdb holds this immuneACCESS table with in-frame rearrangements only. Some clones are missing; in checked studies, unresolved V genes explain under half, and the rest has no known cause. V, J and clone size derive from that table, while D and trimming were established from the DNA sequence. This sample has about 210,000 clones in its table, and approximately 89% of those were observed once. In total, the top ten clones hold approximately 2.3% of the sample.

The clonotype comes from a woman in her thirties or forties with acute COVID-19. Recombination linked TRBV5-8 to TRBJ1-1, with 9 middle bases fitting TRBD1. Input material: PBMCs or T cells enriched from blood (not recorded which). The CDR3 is CASSYRGLGTEAFF. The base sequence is TGTGCCAGCAGTTACAGGGGGCTGGGCACTGAAGCTTTCTTT.